The 15 T cell receptor beta chains reported below all come from one sample, sequenced in a study of cytomegalovirus exposure and HLA in healthy donors. With 60 Vbeta and 13 Jbeta primers, the PCR was carried out. Assay: immunoSEQ multiplex PCR; the TCRdb copy retains only in-frame clones and omits some. The sample has 110,000 to 150,000 clones, roughly 80% seen once. Sequences were obtained from PBMCs. The source of these receptors is a man between 18 and 35 years old in good health and CMV-seronegative.

The chain recombines TRBV18 with TRBJ2-7; 9 nucleotides match TRBD1. CDR3 length equals 13 residues. Germline CDR1 reads KGHSH; CDR2 reads LQKENI. After removal of 3 bases from V and 5 bases from J, the junction contained 2 bases not matched to a gene. CDR3 sequence (DNA): TGTGCCAGCTCACCCTGGACAGGGGACGAGCAGTACTTC. Amino acids: CASSPWTGDEQYF.

A remark on this clone: The junction departs from germline at one end; a sequencing error may be responsible. The rearrangement uses TRBV7-8 and TRBJ1-6; TRBD1 aligns across 7 bases. Germline V gene lookup returns CDR1 SGHVS and CDR2 FQNEAQ. The CDR3 length is 16 residues. DNA for the CDR3: TGTGCCAGCACCTTACAGGGGAACTCCTATAATTCACCCCTCCACTTT. It translates to CASTLQGNSYNSPLHF. The whole variable domain, filled in from reference TRBV7-8 and TRBJ1-6, reads GAGVSQSPRYKVAKRGQDVALRCDPISGHVSLFWYQQALGQGPEFLTYFQNEAQLDKSGLPSDRFFAERPEGSVSTLKIQRTQQEDSAVYLCASTLQGNSYNSPLHFGNGTRLTVT.

This clone was detected once. The gene calls are TRBV30 and TRBJ2-5; weak D call: TRBD2 (5 bases). This CDR3 contains 16 residues. Germline V gives CDR1 GTSNPN, CDR2 SVGIG (reference sequence). Deletions cut 3 bases from V and 0 bases from J, with 17 bases between. CDR3 sequence reads: CAWSEDSPGDQETQYF. CDR3 in DNA: TGTGCCTGGAGCGAAGATAGTCCCGGGGACCAAGAGACCCAGTACTTC.

This clone was counted once. This chain uses TRBV19 with TRBJ1-5; TRBD1 agrees at 7 bases. Losses at the gene ends were 9 bases for V and 2 bases for J; bases not matched to a gene: 13. CDR1 is LNHDA and CDR2 is SQIVND in the germline V gene (reference sequence). This CDR3 is 16 amino acids long. CDR3 sequence reads: CASAGLGQGGNQPQHF. CDR3 in DNA: TGTGCCAGCGCAGGATTGGGGCAGGGGGGCAATCAGCCCCAGCATTTT.

The rearrangement joins TRBV19 to TRBJ2-6, with D tentatively TRBD2 (6 bases). CDR3 length equals 15 residues. The V and J ends lost 2 bases and 4 bases respectively, with 9 bases between them. The V gene's germline CDR1 is LNHDA and CDR2 SQIVND (reference sequence). The DNA for the CDR3 is TGTGCCAGTAGTATACGGGAGACCGGGGCCAACGTCCTGACTTTC. As protein: CASSIRETGANVLTF.

The chain recombines TRBV6-1 with TRBJ2-7, with 8 bases lining up with TRBD1. After removal of 4 bases from V and 1 base from J, the junction contained 9 bases not matched to a gene. CDR1 and CDR2 from the germline V gene are MNHNS and SASEGT. CDR3 length: 16 amino acids. CDR3 in DNA: TGTGCCAGCAGTGGCGGACAGGGTTATTTTTCCTACGAGCAGTACTTC. This codes for CASSGGQGYFSYEQYF.

The rearrangement uses TRBV15 and TRBJ1-4; no clear D gene. V lost 8 bases and J 8 bases, leaving 9 bases between the germline ends. The CDR3 is 11 amino acids. The germline V gene has CDR1 LNHNV and CDR2 YYDKDF (reference sequence). The CDR3 DNA sequence: TGTGCCACCCAAATGGGCGAAAAACTGTTTTTT. It specifies CATQMGEKLFF.

This sequence joins TRBV7-2 and TRBJ1-2; D may be TRBD1 (5 bases). There are 15 residues in the CDR3. Germline loops: CDR1 SGHTA, CDR2 FQGNSA. The V and J ends lost 1 base and 2 bases respectively, with 11 bases between them. In nucleotides, the CDR3 is TGTGCCAGCAGCTTAGGACAGCCCGGAAACTATGGCTACACCTTC. This translates into CASSLGQPGNYGYTF.

The rearrangement joins TRBV6-5 to TRBJ1-1; D perhaps matches TRBD1 (5 bases). The V and J ends lost 6 bases and 4 bases respectively, with 15 bases between them. Germline CDR1 and CDR2: MNHEY and SVGAGI. The length of the CDR3 is 14 residues. The CDR3 sequence is CASSLGRGVTEAFF. DNA of the CDR3: TGTGCCAGCAGCCTCGGCCGGGGGGTCACTGAAGCTTTCTTT.

The J gene is TRBJ1-6, the V gene TRBV30; D is perhaps TRBD1 (6 bases). The V end was cut by 0 bases, the J end by 7 bases, with 13 bases between. Germline V gene data show CDR1 as GTSNPN and CDR2 as SVGIG (reference sequence). The CDR3 is made up of 15 amino acids. The CDR3 DNA reads TGTGCCTGGAGTGTACCTGACAGGCCGAATTCACCCCTCCACTTT. Translated: CAWSVPDRPNSPLHF.

The CDR3 sequence is CASSPGQTGELFF. The CDR3 DNA is TGTGCCAGCTCACCAGGGCAGACCGGGGAGCTGTTTTTT. This chain links TRBV18 with TRBJ2-2; no clear D gene. The CDR3 runs to 13 residues. CDR1 is KGHSH and CDR2 is LQKENI in the germline V gene. With 2 bases removed from V and 5 bases from J, the gap between germline ends came to 6 bases.

The V and J genes are TRBV19 and TRBJ2-7; TRBD1 might be the D (7 bases). Germline CDR1 and CDR2: LNHDA and SQIVND (reference sequence). The CDR3 totals 15 residues. The V end lost 3 bases, the J end lost 2 bases, and 14 bases lay between the germline ends. CDR3 sequence: CASSITGDWAYEQYF. CDR3 DNA sequence: TGTGCCAGTAGTATCACAGGGGACTGGGCCTACGAGCAGTACTTC.

The chain employs TRBV11-1 and TRBJ2-7, with D possibly matching TRBD1 (5 bases). The CDR3 spans 12 residues. Germline V gene data show CDR1 as SGHAT and CDR2 as FQDESV (reference sequence). V gave up 1 base and J gave up 4 bases, with 5 bases separating them. This CDR3 is CASSLDRYEQYF. The CDR3, as DNA: TGTGCCAGCAGCTTAGACAGGTACGAGCAGTACTTC.

This chain joins TRBV15 and TRBJ1-1; tentatively, D is TRBD1 (5 bases). Germline V lookup: CDR1 LNHNV, CDR2 YYDKDF (reference sequence). CDR3 size: 15 residues. Trimming took 0 bases from V and 0 from J, leaving 8 bases between them. This CDR3 reads CATSRDRGMNTEAFF. CDR3 in DNA: TGTGCCACCAGCAGAGATAGGGGAATGAACACTGAAGCTTTCTTT. Supplemented by reference TRBV15 and TRBJ1-1, the full variable domain reads DAMVIQNPRYQVTQFGKPVTLSCSQTLNHNVMYWYQQKSSQAPKLLFHYYDKDFNNEADTPDNFQSRRPNTSFCFLDIRSPGLGDTAMYLCATSRDRGMNTEAFFGQGTRLTVV.

The V call is TRBV7-2, the J call TRBJ2-4, with D perhaps matching TRBD2 (6 bases). Germline V gene lookup returns CDR1 SGHTA and CDR2 FQGNSA. V was shortened by 3 bases and J by 0 bases, with 12 bases between the two germline ends. This CDR3 is 16 amino acids long. The CDR3 DNA reads TGTGCCAGCAGCTTGTCGGGGGTGGGAGCCAAAAACATTCAGTACTTC. Its translation is CASSLSGVGAKNIQYF.